This TCR beta chain derives from a study of blood T cell repertoires in COVID-19. TCRdb's table, derived via immunoSEQ multiplex PCR, lists solely in-frame clones and lacks some. The sample shows approximately 180,000 clones, more than 80% of them seen only once. Germline V CDR1 and CDR2: LNHNV, YYDKDF (reference sequence). V was pared by 0 bases and J by 5 bases, with 11 bases between. The CDR3 is 14 amino acids. Enrolled during active infection, Seattle patients were then followed longitudinally. Material: peripheral blood. The sequence was collected from an elderly woman with COVID-19, enrolled during active disease. The genes are TRBV15 and TRBJ2-7; the D gene is possibly TRBD2 (5 bases). The CDR3 loop reads CATSRDLAAHEQYF. The CDR3 region has the DNA TGTGCCACCAGCAGAGATCTAGCAGCCCACGAGCAGTACTTC.